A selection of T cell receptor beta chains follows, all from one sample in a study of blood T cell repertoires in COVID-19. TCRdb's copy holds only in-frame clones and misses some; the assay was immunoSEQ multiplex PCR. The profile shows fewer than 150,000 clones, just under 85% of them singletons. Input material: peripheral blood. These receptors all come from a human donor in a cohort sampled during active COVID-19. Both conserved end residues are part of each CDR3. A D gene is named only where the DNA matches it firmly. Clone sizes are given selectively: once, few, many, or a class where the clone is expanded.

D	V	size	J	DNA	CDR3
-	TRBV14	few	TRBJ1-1	TGTGCCAGCAGCCAAGATCTTGGACAGTCGATGGGGGTCACTGAAGCTTTCTTT	CASSQDLGQSMGVTEAFF
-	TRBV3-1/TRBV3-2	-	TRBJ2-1	TGTGCCAGCAGCCAAGGATCTAGCCTCGGTGGGAATGAGCAGTTCTTC	CASSQGSSLGGNEQFF
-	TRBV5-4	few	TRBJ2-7	TGTGCCAGCAGAGGGGGACCGGCCTACGAGCAGTACTTC	CASRGGPAYEQYF
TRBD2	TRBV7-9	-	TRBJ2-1	TGTGCCAGCAGCTTAGGCCTTGGGGGGGATTACAATGAGCAGTTCTTC	CASSLGLGGDYNEQFF
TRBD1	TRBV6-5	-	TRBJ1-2	TGTGCCAGCAGTTACCAGGGGGCGAATGGCTACACCTTC	CASSYQGANGYTF
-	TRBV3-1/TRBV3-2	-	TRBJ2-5	TGTGCCAGCAGCCTGCGATCCGGGACTGGTCAAGAGACCCAGTACTTC	CASSLRSGTGQETQYF
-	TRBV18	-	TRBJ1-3	TGTGCCAGCTCACACTTCGACGGGAGGGGAAACACCATATATTTT	CASSHFDGRGNTIYF
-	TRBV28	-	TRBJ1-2	TGTGCCAGCAGGTCGGGGGAAGGGGGCTACACCTTC	CASRSGEGGYTF
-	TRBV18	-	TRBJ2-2	TGTGCCAGCTCGGCTGGGACAACCAACACCGGGGAGCTGTTTTTT	CASSAGTTNTGELFF
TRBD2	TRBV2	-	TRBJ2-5	TGTGCCAGCAGGTCCGGGGGACTAGCGGTTACTAAAGAGACCCAGTACTTC	CASRSGGLAVTKETQYF
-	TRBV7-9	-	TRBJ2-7	TGTGCCAGCAGCTCCGACAGCCAGGTGGGGCAGGAGCAGTACTTC	CASSSDSQVGQEQYF
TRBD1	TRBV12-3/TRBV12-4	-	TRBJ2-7	TGTGCCAGCAGTACGACAGGGACCAGCGAGCAGTACTTC	CASSTTGTSEQYF
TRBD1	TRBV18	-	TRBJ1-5	TGTGCCAGCTCTTTACAGGGGGAAGGCCAGCCCCAGCATTTT	CASSLQGEGQPQHF
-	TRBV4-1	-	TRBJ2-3	TGCGCCAGCAGCCAAGATGGAACCGAGCGAGATACGCAGTATTTT	CASSQDGTERDTQYF
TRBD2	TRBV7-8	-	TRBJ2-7	TGTGCCAGCAGTCAGGGAGGGTCCTGGGCGTACGAGCAGTACTTC	CASSQGGSWAYEQYF
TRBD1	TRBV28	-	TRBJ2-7	TGTGCCAGCAGTTCACCGGGACAGGGGGCGCGGGAGCAGTACTTC	CASSSPGQGAREQYF